The source of this TCR beta chain is a study of CD8 T cells in ankylosing spondylitis (dated by TCRdb to 2015 to 2018). As for the study more broadly: The study profiled T cell receptor beta repertoires in healthy donors and ankylosing spondylitis patients to find disease-linked TCR variants. In total, the full study cohort was made up of 110 or so healthy donors and more than 20 ankylosing spondylitis patients. Peripheral blood was sampled, and synovial fluid was also collected from ankylosing spondylitis patients. Beyond this particular receptor, the publication reports: The disease-linked clones were reported as significantly enriched in matched synovial fluid samples from ankylosing spondylitis patients. Blood from ankylosing spondylitis patients appeared to be characterized by a TCR beta motif made up of fewer than ten highly homologous amino acid variants. Some TCR beta motif variants had previously been reported in synovial fluid and blood of reactive arthritis patients, which suggested common disease-initiation mechanisms. A CD8+ phenotype was shown by the disease-linked clones, which were found at relatively low frequencies in peripheral blood.

Sequenced on an Illumina HiSeq 2500. Quantitative 5'-RACE with molecular barcodes was used to prepare TCR beta libraries. Processing in the source paper ran as follows. To identify disease-linked TCR variants, a new computational method was used, one built on a probabilistic model of VDJ rearrangement. TCRdb reprocessing: public reads trimmed at Q25 with fastp, clones called with MiXCR, in-frame beta chains kept. Rows merge per CDR3 protein into single entries with the most common DNA and genes. Here the V and J calls rest on TCRdb's processing, not on the authors' analysis. The sample data list around 210,000 distinct CDR3 sequences, and 7% to 10% of these were observed just once. The ten most abundant clones make up 4% to 5% of the sample. The germline V gene (reference sequence) provides CDR1 PRHDT and CDR2 FYEKMQ. There are 14 amino acids in the CDR3, from cysteine to phenylalanine inclusive. CDR3 DNA only is kept here, 42 bases in frame from base 1. Ends trimmed: V by 4 bases, J by 6 bases; bases unmatched to a gene: 6.

This clonotype occurred many times. Its specific antigen is unknown. One base away there is no much larger clone; base qualities are not given. The V and J genes are TRBV13 and TRBJ2-5; TRBD2 aligns with 9 central bases. This receptor was obtained from a female donor with ankylosing spondylitis or in good health (not recorded which). Sequencing was carried out using blood, either unsorted or a sorted T cell fraction (not recorded which). The nucleotide sequence is TGTGCCAGCAGCTCCGGGACTAGCACGAAGACCCAGTACTTC. Translated, it reads CASSSGTSTKTQYF.